This T cell receptor beta chain comes out of a study of shared clonotypes between healthy human individuals (dated by TCRdb to the early 2020s). As for the study more broadly: The cohort included three men and two women between 18 and 49 years of age. To increase sequencing depth and limit assay-specific biases, TCR repertoire library preparation and sequencing were carried out by different laboratories using diverse techniques. For each donor, CD4 naive and CD4 memory were each given three plates, CD8 naive was given two plates, and CD8 memory was given one plate. Between about 0.9 and 10 billion PBMCs per donor were obtained by leukapheresis. To estimate repertoire size and how much clonotypes are shared between individuals, the study performed deep sequencing of blood TCR repertoires from a few healthy adults. The investigation overall reported the following: Sampling was restricted to blood, and TCR repertoires in tissue are likely to differ from TCR repertoires in blood. Compared with non-shared clonotypes, the clonotypes found in all four sorted-subset donors had higher generation probabilities. Approximately 5% of naive CD4, 3% to 3.5% of naive CD8, roughly 2.5% of memory CD4, and roughly 0.4% of memory CD8 clonotypes were shared across several donors. Rarefaction of sorted-subset datasets indicated incomplete sequencing despite the large sequencing depth. The genetic and exposure-history diversity represented was limited by the small number of donors. Naive subsets generally had larger estimated clonotype richness than memory subsets did. Pairwise subsampling indicated that sequencing depth was expected to affect the degree of clonotype sharing among donors.

Ends trimmed: V by 0 bases, J by 7 bases; bases unmatched to a gene: 6. The CDR3, cysteine through phenylalanine, is 14 amino acids long. The only DNA kept is the CDR3, 42 bases in frame from the first base. CDR1 GTSNPN and CDR2 SVGIG are derived from the germline V gene (reference sequence). The donors were healthy, HIV-negative adults with no recently reported acute infections or vaccinations. Every donor was a Caucasian adult residing in Nashville, Tennessee, USA. CD4+ T cells were enriched through magnetic negative selection, after which naive cells were positively selected on CD45RA and the remaining negative fraction served as the memory subset. Blood was collected by leukapheresis, and PBMCs were isolated by Ficoll-Histopaque density gradient centrifugation and then cryopreserved in liquid nitrogen vapor phase. Analytical flow cytometry was used to check the purity and quantity of every magnetically sorted T cell population. Genomic DNA was isolated from each sorted fraction and quantified by UV absorbance on a Nanodrop 2000c.

TCR CDR3 regions were amplified from genomic DNA by multiplex PCR using the deep immunoSEQ assay. Extracted genomic DNA from each cell subset was spread evenly across all wells of several immunoSEQ 96-well plates, with each plate serving as a replicate. For sorted subsets, each replicate PCR was loaded with approximately 200 ng genomic DNA, equivalent to 30,000 to 35,000 T cell genomes. The purified libraries were quantified using a Qubit 3.0 fluorometer, sized with a Bioanalyzer 2100, and then quantified again using the KAPA Library Quantification kit. A separate single-read 150-cycle Illumina NextSeq 550 flow cell was used to sequence each immunoSEQ 96-well plate. Processing in the source paper ran as follows. Because the immunoSEQ output held only junctional sequences and lacked quality scores, the filtering could not match the filtering applied to full-length reads. Sequences were annotated with PyIR, a Python wrapper for IgBLAST v1.9, and V/J genes and CDR3 were assigned using IMGT germline references. Any read was removed if the V/J assignment was weak (E-value above 1e-6), the CDR3 was missing, or the read contained stop codons, out-of-frame junctions, or ambiguous translated residues. V3J clonotypes were defined as sequences sharing the same inferred V gene, J gene, and CDR3 amino acid sequence. To compute the percentage overlap between repertoires, the number of shared unique clonotypes was divided by the size of the smaller repertoire. Repertoire richness was assessed with RTK rarefaction, the Chao1 estimator, and Recon v2.1 estimates of unobserved clonotypes. Generation probabilities for all TCRbeta clonotypes obtained by the gDNA method from a handful of donors were computed using OLGA. The table comes from immuneACCESS by way of TCRdb, which keeps in-frame sequences with V and J called. Part of the clones is missing from these tables; in studies checked, under half for an unresolved V gene and the rest for unknown reasons. V and J calls and clone size are as listed in that table; D and trimming were resolved from the DNA. In this sample the table shows 1.4 million or so clones, around 98.5% of which occur a single time. The ten largest clones take up approximately 0.4% of the sample.

Of note for this clone: This clone's antigen is unknown. Base-call qualities are not available, and no considerably larger clone is one nucleotide away.

This clonotype was obtained from a man aged 25-45 years in good health. The sequenced sample was naive CD4+ T cells sorted from blood. The sample's cell subset or site label, decoded: CD45RA+ positively selected. The sequence links TRBV30 to TRBJ1-5; 7 central nucleotides agree with TRBD1. In nucleotides, the sequence is TGTGCCTGGAGTGTAGACAGGGTGGGACAGCCCCAGCATTTT. Translated, this is CAWSVDRVGQPQHF.